The rows below give T cell receptor beta chains drawn from one sample of a study of blood T cell repertoires in COVID-19. The assay was immunoSEQ multiplex PCR, and TCRdb's table has in-frame clones only and misses some. This table holds 250,000 to 350,000 clones, more than 75% found once. Sequencing was carried out using peripheral blood. The receptors shown here come from a woman between 45 and 65 years old who had recovered from COVID-19. The CDR3 runs from the conserved cysteine through the conserved F or W. The D gene is left open where the match is weak. Clone size, where shown, is once, few, many, or a class for clones that have expanded.

size: NA
J: TRBJ2-7
D: TRBD1
V: TRBV4-3
DNA: TGCGCCAGCAGCCAACAACTACACCGGGACAGGGGGTACGAGCAGTACTTC
CDR3: CASSQQLHRDRGYEQYF

size: NA
J: TRBJ2-7
D: TRBD1
V: TRBV19
DNA: TGTGCCAGTAGGTCCGAGACAGGGGGCGACTACGAGCAGTACTTC
CDR3: CASRSETGGDYEQYF

size: NA
J: TRBJ1-1
D: NA
V: TRBV15
DNA: TGTGCCACCAGCAGAGAAGGGGACACTGAAGCTTTCTTT
CDR3: CATSREGDTEAFF

size: NA
J: TRBJ1-2
D: TRBD1
V: TRBV6-5
DNA: TGTGCCACCGGGACAGGGGGGAACTATGGCTACACCTTC
CDR3: CATGTGGNYGYTF

size: NA
J: TRBJ1-4
D: NA
V: TRBV15
DNA: TGTGCCACCAGCAGAGATCGGGGTACTAATGAAAAACTGTTTTTT
CDR3: CATSRDRGTNEKLFF

size: NA
J: TRBJ1-5
D: NA
V: TRBV28
DNA: TGTGCCAGCAGTTTCGCGGGGGGAAGCAATCAGCCCCAGCATTTT
CDR3: CASSFAGGSNQPQHF

size: NA
J: TRBJ2-5
D: TRBD1
V: TRBV7-3
DNA: TGTGCCAGCAGCTTGATGCAGGGGGCTGCTGAGACCCAGTACTTC
CDR3: CASSLMQGAAETQYF

size: once
J: TRBJ2-6
D: NA
V: TRBV9
DNA: TGTGCCAGCAGCGTATCATCCGGGGCCAACGTCCTGACTTTC
CDR3: CASSVSSGANVLTF

size: NA
J: TRBJ1-3
D: NA
V: TRBV5-5
DNA: TGTGCCAGCAGCTTGATAGAGGGAACATCCGGAAACACCATATATTTT
CDR3: CASSLIEGTSGNTIYF

size: NA
J: TRBJ1-1
D: NA
V: TRBV7-6
DNA: TGTGCCAGCAGCTTAGGGGGATTCAATAGCGAAGAAGCTTTCTTT
CDR3: CASSLGGFNSEEAFF

size: NA
J: TRBJ1-1
D: NA
V: TRBV5-4
DNA: TGTGCCAGCAGCTTCGGGGGGCCTACTGAAGCTTTCTTT
CDR3: CASSFGGPTEAFF

size: NA
J: TRBJ1-1
D: NA
V: TRBV6-5
DNA: TGTGCCAGCAGTTACATAGGGAGTAGGGAAGCTTTCTTT
CDR3: CASSYIGSREAFF

size: NA
J: TRBJ2-2
D: TRBD2
V: TRBV9
DNA: TGTGCCAGCAGCGTCTGGCTAGCGGGAGACGGCGGGGAGCTGTTTTTT
CDR3: CASSVWLAGDGGELFF

size: NA
J: TRBJ2-1
D: TRBD2
V: TRBV4-2
DNA: TGTGCCAGCAGCCAAGAAACCCCGGGGGGGGACAATGAGCAGTTCTTC
CDR3: CASSQETPGGDNEQFF

size: NA
J: TRBJ2-1
D: NA
V: TRBV7-6
DNA: TGTGCCAGCAGATCGGGGAGCAATGAGCAGTTCTTC
CDR3: CASRSGSNEQFF

size: NA
J: TRBJ2-7
D: NA
V: TRBV11-2
DNA: TGTGCCAGCACCATAAATCTCGGTCCCTACGAGCAGTACTTC
CDR3: CASTINLGPYEQYF

size: NA
J: TRBJ2-7
D: TRBD1
V: TRBV18
DNA: TGTGCCAGCTCACGACCGGGACAGGGTGCCTTCCACGAGCAGTACTTC
CDR3: CASSRPGQGAFHEQYF

size: NA
J: TRBJ2-5
D: NA
V: TRBV9
DNA: TGTGCCAGCAACGTAGCAGGGTACCAAGAGACCCAGTACTTC
CDR3: CASNVAGYQETQYF